Listed below are T cell receptor beta chains from one sample, sequenced in a study of cytomegalovirus exposure and HLA in healthy donors. Here immunoSEQ multiplex PCR was the method, and the copy in TCRdb shows in-frame clones only, minus some. This table holds some 110,000 clones, more than 65% found once. Sequencing was carried out using PBMCs. These receptors were taken from a man aged 25-40 years in good health and CMV-seronegative. The CDR3 runs from the conserved cysteine through the conserved F or W. D genes are given only for firm matches. Not every row has a clone size; where given, it reads once, few, many or a size class.

d_call j_call clone_size v_call cdr3_aa cdr3_nt
- TRBJ1-4 - TRBV7-9 CASSPEGRPNEKLFF TGTGCCAGCAGCCCAGAGGGCAGACCTAATGAAAAACTGTTTTTT
TRBD1 TRBJ1-3 - TRBV5-5 CASRRTGIRSGNTIYF TGTGCCAGCAGACGGACAGGAATCCGATCTGGAAACACCATATATTTT
TRBD2 TRBJ2-1 - TRBV5-4 CASRVAGGPIHEQFF TGTGCCAGCAGGGTAGCGGGAGGGCCGATCCATGAGCAGTTCTTC
TRBD1 TRBJ2-2 - TRBV28 CASSSSFLTGGNTGELFF TGTGCCAGCAGTTCGAGCTTCCTGACAGGGGGCAACACCGGGGAGCTGTTTTTT
TRBD2 TRBJ2-6 - TRBV11-2 CASSETSASSGANVLTF TGTGCCAGCAGCGAGACTAGCGCGAGCTCTGGGGCCAACGTCCTGACTTTC
TRBD1 TRBJ2-2 - TRBV19 CASSIYLGQGRTGELFF TGTGCCAGTAGTATATATTTGGGACAGGGGAGGACCGGGGAGCTGTTTTTT
- TRBJ2-7 few TRBV25-1 CASSEYSEGPHSYEQYF TGTGCCAGCAGTGAATACTCGGAGGGACCACACTCCTACGAGCAGTACTTC
TRBD1 TRBJ2-7 - TRBV14 CASSHPGQGVYEQYF TGTGCCAGCAGCCACCCAGGACAGGGGGTTTACGAGCAGTACTTC
- TRBJ1-1 - TRBV5-6 CASSLGYRVNTEAFF TGTGCCAGCAGCTTGGGCTACAGGGTAAACACTGAAGCTTTCTTT
- TRBJ1-5 - TRBV6-5 CASTSGRDNQPQHF TGTGCCAGCACTAGCGGCAGAGACAATCAGCCCCAGCATTTT
- TRBJ2-7 - TRBV10-3 CAISDTWRTSPYEQYF TGTGCCATCAGTGATACTTGGAGGACGAGCCCCTACGAGCAGTACTTC
TRBD1 TRBJ1-2 - TRBV4-3 CASSQVNRGSYGYTF TGCGCCAGCAGCCAAGTTAACAGGGGGTCCTATGGCTACACCTTC
TRBD2 TRBJ2-3 - TRBV30 CAWSPAPSSGSTDTQYF TGTGCCTGGAGTCCAGCCCCCTCTAGCGGGAGTACAGATACGCAGTATTTT
TRBD2 TRBJ2-2 - TRBV19 CASRPLAGSSTGELFF TGTGCCAGTAGACCTTTAGCGGGATCGTCTACCGGGGAGCTGTTTTTT
- TRBJ1-6 - TRBV5-1 CASSLGQYNSPLHF TGCGCCAGCAGCTTGGGACAATATAATTCACCCCTCCACTTT
TRBD1 TRBJ1-5 - TRBV19 CASRAPGQGEHQPQHF TGTGCCAGTAGGGCACCGGGACAGGGTGAACATCAGCCCCAGCATTTT
- TRBJ2-5 - TRBV7-2 CASSFNRQETQYF TGTGCCAGCAGCTTCAACAGGCAAGAGACCCAGTACTTC
- TRBJ2-7 - TRBV6-1 CASRKQGLPSYEQYF TGTGCCAGCAGAAAACAGGGCCTCCCTTCCTACGAGCAGTACTTC
- TRBJ2-3 few TRBV5-1 CASSLAGSGDTQYF TGCGCCAGCAGCTTGGCGGGTAGCGGTGATACGCAGTATTTT
- TRBJ1-3 - TRBV12-1 CASSFTNPWDKEGNTIYF TGTGCCAGCAGCTTTACGAACCCCTGGGACAAAGAGGGAAACACCATATATTTT
TRBD1 TRBJ2-5 - TRBV5-1 CASSPLGTEETQYF TGCGCCAGCAGCCCACTCGGGACAGAAGAGACCCAGTACTTC
TRBD1 TRBJ2-2 few TRBV7-9 CASSLAGTGGGGELFF TGTGCCAGCAGCTTAGCCGGGACAGGCGGCGGCGGGGAGCTGTTTTTT
- TRBJ1-2 few TRBV7-3 CASSLYPNSYGYTF TGTGCCAGCAGCTTATACCCGAACAGCTATGGCTACACCTTC
- TRBJ2-1 few TRBV9 CASSVRVVSSYNEQFF TGTGCCAGCAGCGTACGAGTGGTAAGCTCCTACAATGAGCAGTTCTTC
- TRBJ2-7 - TRBV5-5 CASSLEGSPGAYEQYF TGTGCCAGCAGCTTGGAAGGATCGCCTGGAGCCTACGAGCAGTACTTC
TRBD1 TRBJ1-4 - TRBV29-1 CSVERQGGEKLFF TGCAGCGTTGAGAGACAGGGAGGCGAAAAACTGTTTTTT
TRBD1 TRBJ2-7 - TRBV12-5 CASGLPTGASYEQYF TGTGCTAGTGGCCTTCCTACAGGGGCAAGCTACGAGCAGTACTTC
TRBD2 TRBJ2-4 - TRBV2 CASTLSRGEISKNIQYF TGTGCCAGCACCCTCTCGCGGGGGGAAATTTCCAAAAACATTCAGTACTTC
TRBD1 TRBJ2-5 once TRBV18 CASSLGQGFRETQYF TGTGCCAGCTCGTTGGGACAGGGATTCCGAGAGACCCAGTACTTC
- TRBJ1-1 few TRBV7-9 CASSLGTVMGGTEAFF TGTGCCAGCAGCTTAGGGACAGTAATGGGCGGGACTGAAGCTTTCTTT
- TRBJ2-3 - TRBV6-4 CASSDGGSTDTQYF TGTGCCAGCAGTGACGGGGGGAGCACAGATACGCAGTATTTT
- TRBJ2-4 few TRBV2 CASSGVTGTKNIQYF TGTGCCAGCAGTGGGGTTACCGGGACCAAAAACATTCAGTACTTC
- TRBJ1-1 - TRBV5-4 CASSFGETEAFF TGTGCCAGCAGCTTCGGAGAAACTGAAGCTTTCTTT
- TRBJ1-5 - TRBV6-5 CASSYLQVNQPQHF TGTGCCAGCAGTTACCTCCAGGTCAATCAGCCCCAGCATTTT
TRBD1 TRBJ1-2 - TRBV14 CASSHRGLLYGYTF TGTGCCAGCAGCCACAGGGGGCTTCTCTATGGCTACACCTTC
TRBD2 TRBJ2-3 - TRBV9 CASSQSTSGMVGTQYF TGTGCCAGCAGCCAGTCAACTAGCGGGATGGTGGGAACGCAGTATTTT
- TRBJ2-5 - TRBV15 CATSRAVIRNQETQYF TGTGCCACCAGCAGAGCTGTTATCAGGAACCAAGAGACCCAGTACTTC
TRBD2 TRBJ2-5 - TRBV11-1 CASSRNLADQETQYF TGTGCCAGCAGTCGGAACCTAGCGGACCAAGAGACCCAGTACTTC
TRBD1 TRBJ1-6 - TRBV28 CASSSRRGSNSPLHF TGTGCCAGCAGTTCCCGCAGGGGGTCTAATTCACCCCTCCACTTT
TRBD1 TRBJ2-7 - TRBV28 CASSLLRDRTPQDYEQYF TGTGCCAGCAGTTTACTAAGGGACAGGACTCCGCAGGACTACGAGCAGTACTTC
- TRBJ2-1 - TRBV9 CASSSPSSASYNEQFF TGTGCCAGCAGCAGCCCCTCTAGCGCATCCTACAATGAGCAGTTCTTC
TRBD2 TRBJ2-1 - TRBV5-1 CASSLNSGSSYNEQFF TGCGCCAGCAGCTTGAATAGCGGGAGCTCCTACAATGAGCAGTTCTTC
- TRBJ2-5 - TRBV12-5 CASGSGSGETQYF TGTGCTAGTGGTTCTGGGTCGGGTGAGACCCAGTACTTC
- TRBJ2-7 - TRBV19 CASSIRDPVHEQYF TGTGCCAGTAGTATCCGGGATCCGGTCCACGAGCAGTACTTC
TRBD1 TRBJ1-5 - TRBV6-6 CASRQGGQRNQPQHF TGTGCCAGCAGGCAGGGGGGACAGCGCAATCAGCCCCAGCATTTT
- TRBJ1-4 - TRBV5-5 CASSPTREKLFF TGTGCCAGCAGCCCGACCAGGGAAAAACTGTTTTTT
- TRBJ1-1 - TRBV27 CASRPRPILNTEAFF TGTGCCAGCAGGCCCAGGCCCATCTTGAACACTGAAGCTTTCTTT
- TRBJ1-5 - TRBV7-2 CASSLAGQLNQPQHF TGTGCCAGCAGCTTAGCGGGGCAGCTCAATCAGCCCCAGCATTTT
- TRBJ2-3 - TRBV7-2 CASSWRGGWDTQYF TGTGCCAGCAGTTGGAGGGGGGGTTGGGATACGCAGTATTTT
- TRBJ2-1 - TRBV7-3 CASSLRPGEPHEQFF TGTGCCAGCAGCTTAAGACCGGGAGAGCCCCATGAGCAGTTCTTC
- TRBJ2-5 - TRBV9 CASSVAPGVRETQYF TGTGCCAGCAGCGTAGCACCCGGAGTCCGAGAGACCCAGTACTTC
- TRBJ1-2 - TRBV5-1 CASSLDSQTALYGYTF TGCGCCAGCAGCTTGGATAGTCAGACAGCCCTCTATGGCTACACCTTC
- TRBJ2-2 - TRBV5-4 CASSRGGNEHGELFF TGTGCCAGCAGCCGAGGCGGAAACGAACACGGGGAGCTGTTTTTT
TRBD2 TRBJ2-5 few TRBV4-1 CASSQDQASGRSHQETQYF TGCGCCAGCAGCCAAGATCAGGCTAGCGGGAGAAGCCACCAAGAGACCCAGTACTTC
- TRBJ2-6 - TRBV25-1 CASSEPGGHSGANVLTF TGTGCCAGCAGTGAACCAGGGGGGCACTCTGGGGCCAACGTCCTGACTTTC
- TRBJ2-1 - TRBV7-8 CASSFFWSSYNEQFF TGTGCCAGCAGCTTTTTCTGGAGCTCCTACAATGAGCAGTTCTTC
TRBD1 TRBJ1-2 few TRBV7-9 CSSSLWTGSPNYGYTF TGTTCCAGCAGCCTATGGACAGGATCTCCTAACTATGGCTACACCTTC
TRBD2 TRBJ2-3 - TRBV25-1 CASPFSSGPSTDTQYF TGTGCCAGCCCTTTTTCTAGCGGGCCCAGCACAGATACGCAGTATTTT
- TRBJ2-7 - TRBV2 CASSPLYEQYF TGTGCCAGCAGCCCCCTATACGAGCAGTACTTC
- TRBJ1-1 - TRBV19 CASSMLGLIMNTEAFF TGTGCCAGTAGTATGTTGGGACTGATCATGAACACTGAAGCTTTCTTT